This T cell receptor beta chain was observed in a study of blood T cells in healthy people across ages. Next came a second PCR, run for about 7 to 12 cycles, which used a sample-barcoded 5' primer along with a J-beta primer mix. Researchers report that each sample yielded at least 2.5 million CDR3-containing paired-end reads. From the 5' RACE reads, TCRdb called clonotypes with MiXCR, one entry per CDR3 protein. The sample yields fewer than 1.5 million distinct CDR3 sequences, roughly 40% seen once. The V gene's germline CDR1 is DFQATT and CDR2 SNEGSKA (reference sequence). CDR3 size: 13 residues. V lost 1 base, J lost 5 bases, and 9 bases lay in between.

The rearrangement links TRBV20-1 to TRBJ2-1, with D hard to call. Sequencing was done on a sample of blood. This TCR derives from a woman aged 18-30 years in good health. In DNA form, the CDR3 reads TGCAGTGCTAGAGGGGTGTCGAACAATGAGCAGTTCTTC. This translates into CSARGVSNNEQFF.